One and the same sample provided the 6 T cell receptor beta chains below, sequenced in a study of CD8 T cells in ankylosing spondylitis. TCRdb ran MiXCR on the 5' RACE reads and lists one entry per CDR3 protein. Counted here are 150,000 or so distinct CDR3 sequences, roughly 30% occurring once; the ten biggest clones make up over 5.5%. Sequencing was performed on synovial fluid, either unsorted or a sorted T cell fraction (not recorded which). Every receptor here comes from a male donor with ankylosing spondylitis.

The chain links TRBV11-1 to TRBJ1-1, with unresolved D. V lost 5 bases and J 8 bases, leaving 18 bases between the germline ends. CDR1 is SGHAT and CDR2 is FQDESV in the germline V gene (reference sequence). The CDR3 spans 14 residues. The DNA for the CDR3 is TGTGCCAGCAGCCCGGAAAACTTCAGGTCAGAAGCTTTCTTT. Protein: CASSPENFRSEAFF.

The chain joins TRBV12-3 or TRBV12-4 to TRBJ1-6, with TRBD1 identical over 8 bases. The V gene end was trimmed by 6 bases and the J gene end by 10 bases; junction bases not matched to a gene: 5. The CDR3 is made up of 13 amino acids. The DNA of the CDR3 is TGTGCCAGCAGATACAGGGGGGAATCACCCCTCCACTTT. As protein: CASRYRGESPLHF.

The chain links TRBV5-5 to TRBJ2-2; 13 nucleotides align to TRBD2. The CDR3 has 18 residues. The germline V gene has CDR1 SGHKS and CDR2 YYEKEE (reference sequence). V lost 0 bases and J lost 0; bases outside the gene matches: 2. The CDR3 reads CASSLGLAGGSNTGELFF. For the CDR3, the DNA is TGTGCCAGCAGCTTGGGACTAGCGGGAGGCTCGAACACCGGGGAGCTGTTTTTT.

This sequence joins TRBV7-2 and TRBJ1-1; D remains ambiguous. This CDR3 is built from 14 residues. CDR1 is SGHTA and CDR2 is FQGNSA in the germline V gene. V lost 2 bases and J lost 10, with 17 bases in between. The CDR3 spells CASSLIGKASRAFF. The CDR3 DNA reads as TGTGCCAGCAGCTTAATCGGAAAGGCTTCAAGAGCTTTCTTT.

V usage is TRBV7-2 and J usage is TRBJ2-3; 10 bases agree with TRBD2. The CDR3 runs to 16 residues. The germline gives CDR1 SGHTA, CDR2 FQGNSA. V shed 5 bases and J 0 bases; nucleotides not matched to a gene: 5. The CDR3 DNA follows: TGTGCCAGCAGCCGGACTAGCGGCCATAGCACAGATACGCAGTATTTT. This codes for CASSRTSGHSTDTQYF.

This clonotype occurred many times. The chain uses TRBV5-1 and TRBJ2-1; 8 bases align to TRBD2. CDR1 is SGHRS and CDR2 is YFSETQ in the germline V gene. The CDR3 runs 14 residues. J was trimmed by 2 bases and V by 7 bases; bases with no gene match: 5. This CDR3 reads CASCPGLAYNEQFF. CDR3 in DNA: TGCGCCAGCTGCCCGGGACTAGCCTACAATGAGCAGTTCTTC.